The 9 T cell receptor beta chains reported below all come from one sample, sequenced in a study of spatial heterogeneity in lung cancer. TCRdb itself ran the 5' RACE reads through MiXCR, one entry per CDR3 protein. The sample consists of about 92,000 distinct CDR3 sequences, 12% of them appearing once. The time point denotes: sample taken at primary tumor resection. Source: PBMCs, taken at surgery. The receptors were gathered from a male donor with early-stage non-small cell lung cancer.

This clonotype occurred many times. The J gene is TRBJ2-3, the V gene TRBV20-1; D possibly corresponds to TRBD2 (6 bases). Trimming removed 2 bases from V and 6 bases from J, with 6 bases in between. The germline V gene has CDR1 DFQATT and CDR2 SNEGSKA (reference sequence). The CDR3 is 11 amino acids. The CDR3: CSARLADTQYF. CDR3 DNA: TGCAGTGCTAGACTAGCGGATACGCAGTATTTT.

Here the CDR3 DNA reads TGTGCCAGCAGCTCCAGGTCCGGCCTTAACGAGCAGTACTTC. It yields the protein CASSSRSGLNEQYF. The chain uses TRBV7-2 and TRBJ2-7; no definite D call. The CDR3 runs 14 residues. V was cut by 4 bases and J by 5 bases, with 15 bases left in between. The germline V gene has CDR1 SGHTA and CDR2 FQGNSA. Variable domain in full (rest from reference TRBV7-2 and TRBJ2-7): GAGVSQSPSNKVTEKGKDVELRCDPISGHTALYWYRQSLGQGLEFLIYFQGNSAPDKSGLPSDRFSAERTGGSVSTLTIQRTQQEDSAVYLCASSSRSGLNEQYFGPGTRLTVT.

This clonotype turned up a few times. CDR3 nucleotides: TGTGCCAGCAGCTTAGACCGCAGGGCAGGCGAGCAGTACTTC. This codes for CASSLDRRAGEQYF. The chain uses TRBV7-8 and TRBJ2-7; D may be TRBD1 (5 bases). The CDR3 is 14 amino acids. In germline, CDR1 is SGHVS, CDR2 FQNEAQ. Trimming took 1 base from V and 6 from J, leaving 13 bases between them.

This clonotype was detected only a few times. The chain carries TRBV5-1 and TRBJ1-1, with a possible D match to TRBD1 (5 bases). This CDR3 contains 14 residues. The germline CDR1 and CDR2 sequences are SGHRS and YFSETQ. V was clipped by 3 bases and J by 0 bases, with 9 bases between them. CDR3 sequence reads: CASSWTQVNTEAFF. CDR3 coding DNA: TGCGCCAGCAGCTGGACACAGGTGAACACTGAAGCTTTCTTT.

This clonotype was found many times. The chain links TRBV5-4 to TRBJ2-5, with D tentatively TRBD2 (5 bases). V was trimmed by 0 bases and J by 3 bases, leaving 9 bases between them. The CDR3 contains 14 residues. Germline V lookup: CDR1 SGHNT, CDR2 YYREEE (reference sequence). The CDR3 coding sequence is TGTGCCAGCAGCTTGGGAGGGCTAGAAGAGACCCAGTACTTC. Amino acid sequence: CASSLGGLEETQYF. Using reference TRBV5-4 and TRBJ2-5 for the parts outside the CDR3, the full variable domain is ETGVTQSPTHLIKTRGQQVTLRCSSQSGHNTVSWYQQALGQGPQFIFQYYREEENGRGNFPPRFSGLQFPNYSSELNVNALELDDSALYLCASSLGGLEETQYFGPGTRLLVL.

The chain is built from TRBV7-6 and TRBJ2-1, with 7 bases that match TRBD1. The length of the CDR3 is 16 residues. J gave up 0 bases and V 3 bases, and 5 bases lay outside the gene matches. Germline V CDR1 and CDR2: SGHVS, FNYEAQ. The CDR3 loop is CASSLTGSSSYNEQFF. CDR3 in DNA: TGTGCCAGCAGCTTGACAGGGTCGAGCTCCTACAATGAGCAGTTCTTC.

The chain uses TRBV29-1 and TRBJ2-3, with TRBD2 identical over 9 bases. The length of the CDR3 is 14 residues. J lost 4 bases, V lost 3 bases, and 5 bases had no gene match. The germline V gene encodes CDR1 SQVTM and CDR2 ANQGSEA. The CDR3 nucleotides read TGCAGCGTTGAGGCTAGCGGGATCCCAGATACGCAGTATTTT. Residues: CSVEASGIPDTQYF.

The rearrangement links TRBV5-1 to TRBJ2-5; D ambiguous. The CDR3 runs 14 residues. CDR1 SGHRS and CDR2 YFSETQ come from the germline V gene. Trimming removed 5 bases from V and 1 base from J, with 12 bases in between. Here the CDR3 DNA reads TGCGCCAGCAGTCTCAGTCCGCCCCAAGAGACCCAGTACTTC. It encodes CASSLSPPQETQYF.

V is TRBV20-1 and J is TRBJ1-2; TRBD1 might be the D (5 bases). V lost 4 bases and J lost 1, with 7 bases in between. Germline V gene lookup returns CDR1 DFQATT and CDR2 SNEGSKA (reference sequence). The CDR3 is made up of 12 amino acids. In nucleotides, the CDR3 is TGCAGTGCTACAGGGTTTAACTATGGCTACACCTTC. Translating it yields CSATGFNYGYTF.